This T cell receptor (beta chain) was sequenced during a study of CD8+ T cells in alopecia areata. Following extraction, RNA underwent reverse transcription to cDNA, which served as the sequencing template. TCRdb keeps only in-frame clones here, not all; method: immunoSEQ multiplex PCR. The data hold hundreds of thousands of clones, with 50% to 60% observed a single time. The V segment lost 5 bases and the J segment 7 bases; nucleotides outside the gene matches: 10. Germline values: CDR1 SGHTA, CDR2 FQGTGA. This CDR3 comprises 14 residues. Sample: CD4+ T cells sorted from blood, taken at week 0. V is TRBV7-3 and J is TRBJ1-2, with 7 nucleotides matching TRBD1. The sequence derives from a human donor with alopecia areata. CDR3 DNA: TGTGCCAGCAGCCGAGGGACAGAATGGGGTGGCTACACCTTC. Its translation: CASSRGTEWGGYTF.